Described below is a single T cell receptor beta chain sequence and its context. The antigen remains unidentified. The trim removed 5 bases at V and 4 bases at J, leaving 7 bases unmatched. Germline assignment: CDR1 SEHNR and CDR2 FQNEAQ (reference sequence). This CDR3 is 16 amino acids long. Generated by immunoSEQ multiplex PCR, the TCRdb table keeps only in-frame clones and is missing some. The sample consists of approximately 530,000 clones, approximately 95% of them appearing once. These data come from a study of shared clonotypes between healthy human individuals. Study-wide findings and caveats: Clonotype sharing among donors, it was expected, would be affected by sequencing depth. About 5% of naive CD4 clonotypes were shared across a few donors. Memory subsets had estimated richness that was generally smaller than that of naive subsets.

This sequence joins TRBV7-9 and TRBJ2-1; 11 bases align to TRBD2. The receptor's source is a woman aged 25-40 years in good health. Specimen: naive CD4+ T cells sorted from blood. Subset defined: CD45RA+ positively selected. The CDR3 DNA is TGTGCCAGCAGCCGTGGGACTAGCGGCGTATACAATGAGCAGTTCTTC. Its protein is CASSRGTSGVYNEQFF.